This TCR beta chain was recorded in a study of cytomegalovirus exposure and HLA in healthy donors. Study-level information: Within the Caucasian-associated ancestry cluster were under 85% of the 398 genotyped donors.

Both 60 Vbeta primers and 13 Jbeta primers went into the PCR. The table came from immunoSEQ multiplex PCR; TCRdb's copy has only in-frame clones and leaves some out. This sample has approximately 100,000 clones; over 70% occur once, and the top ten carry roughly 0.79%. The CDR3 length is 18 residues. V lost 0 bases, J lost 7 bases, and 13 bases stayed unmatched. CDR1 and CDR2 (germline): SGDLS, YYNGEE. The source material was PBMCs. This rearrangement joins TRBV9 to TRBJ2-2, with 9 bases lining up with TRBD1. The receptor's source is a boy aged 5 to 17 in good health and CMV-seronegative. The CDR3 bases are TGTGCCAGCAGCGTAGCTAAGACGGGACAGGGCAGACGCGGGGAGCTGTTTTTT. Translation: CASSVAKTGQGRRGELFF.